Each of the 20 T cell receptor beta chains below was sequenced from the same sample in a study of vaccination effects on CD4 cells after COVID-19. Prior to sequencing, the ViraFEST assay stimulated PBMC with viral peptide pools, which expanded the antigen-specific CD4+ T cells. Culture proceeded for 10 days, and CD4+ T cells were then isolated. Vaccine recipients, nucleocapsid antibody negative, had no prior SARS-CoV-2 infection. The protocol was immunoSEQ multiplex PCR, while the TCRdb copy is restricted to in-frame clones and leaves out a portion. This table has 65,000 to 90,000 clones, 78% appearing once. Which antigens these TCRs recognize remains unknown. The sample was CD4+ T cells from PBMCs cultured with SARS-CoV-2 spike peptides, taken before COVID-19 vaccination. The source of these receptors is a human donor who received a COVID-19 vaccine.

This rearrangement joins TRBV7-3 to TRBJ1-1; TRBD1 matches 10 bases. The CDR3 covers 15 residues. Per the germline V gene, CDR1 is SGHTA and CDR2 is FQGTGA. V lost 1 base and J lost 5; bases outside the gene matches: 4. The CDR3 protein is CASSLKDRGSTEAFF. The CDR3 DNA sequence: TGTGCCAGCAGCTTAAAGGACAGGGGGAGTACTGAAGCTTTCTTT.

The chain uses TRBV5-1 and TRBJ2-2; unclear D gene. This CDR3 contains 17 residues. Germline-derived CDR1 and CDR2 are SGHRS and YFSETQ. With 4 bases removed from V and 0 bases from J, the gap between germline ends came to 16 bases. Written as DNA, the CDR3 is TGCGCCAGCAGCCGGCTCCAAGGACGGCCGAACACCGGGGAGCTGTTTTTT. It yields the protein CASSRLQGRPNTGELFF. Complete variable domain (other parts from reference TRBV5-1 and TRBJ2-2): KAGVTQTPRYLIKTRGQQVTLSCSPISGHRSVSWYQQTPGQGLQFLFEYFSETQRNKGNFPGRFSGRQFSNSRSEMNVSTLELGDSALYLCASSRLQGRPNTGELFFGEGSRLTVL.

The chain carries TRBV16 and TRBJ1-2; TRBD1 matches 8 bases. The CDR3 runs 15 residues. From germline, CDR1 is KGHSY and CDR2 FQNENV. After removal of 3 bases from V and 3 bases from J, the junction contained 6 bases not matched to a gene. Written as DNA, the CDR3 is TGTGCCAGCAGCCACCGACAGGGGACCGACTATGGCTACACCTTC. As protein: CASSHRQGTDYGYTF.

The chain links TRBV19 to TRBJ1-4, with D tentatively TRBD1 (6 bases). V lost 7 bases and J lost 0, with 18 bases in between. Germline CDR1 is LNHDA and CDR2 is SQIVND (reference sequence). The CDR3 is 17 amino acids. The CDR3 DNA follows: TGTGCCAGTACATGGGGGGCAGGCATCACAACTAATGAAAAACTGTTTTTT. Protein product: CASTWGAGITTNEKLFF.

This sequence joins TRBV19 and TRBJ1-2; 7 positions agree with TRBD1. Per germline, CDR1 LNHDA and CDR2 SQIVND (reference sequence). CDR3 length equals 13 residues. Trimming removed 3 bases from V and 7 bases from J; junction bases left unmatched: 5. CDR3 in amino acids: CASSILDRTGYTF. The DNA for the CDR3 is TGTGCCAGTAGTATCCTGGACAGGACTGGCTACACCTTC.

J is TRBJ2-5 and V is TRBV10-2; D not certain. V was shortened by 4 bases and J by 5 bases, with 11 bases between the two germline ends. CDR1 is WSHSY and CDR2 is SAAADI in the germline V gene. This CDR3 comprises 13 residues. For the CDR3, the DNA is TGCGCCAGCAGTGTTTTGGTCGGGGAGACCCAGTACTTC. Amino acid sequence: CASSVLVGETQYF.

This clone was seen a single time. The rearrangement joins TRBV5-5 to TRBJ2-1; D is uncertain. Per germline, CDR1 SGHKS and CDR2 YYEKEE (reference sequence). This CDR3 is built from 18 residues. With 0 bases removed from V and 0 bases from J, the gap between germline ends came to 16 bases. In DNA, the CDR3 is TGTGCCAGCAGCTTGGTTGGGCAACTCCTTAGCTCCTACAATGAGCAGTTCTTC. Amino acid sequence: CASSLVGQLLSSYNEQFF.

About this clone: This same CDR3 is encoded by further DNA sequences in the sample. This rearrangement joins TRBV6-5 to TRBJ2-2, with 9 bases fitting TRBD1. The CDR3 runs to 15 residues. Unmatched junction bases numbered 3, after V lost 7 bases and J lost 0 bases. The germline V gene encodes CDR1 MNHEY and CDR2 SVGAGI. The CDR3 DNA sequence: TGTGCCAGCAAAAGGGACAGGGCGAACACCGGGGAGCTGTTTTTT. This gives the protein CASKRDRANTGELFF.

V and J are TRBV19 and TRBJ2-7; 7 nucleotides align to TRBD1. The length of the CDR3 is 16 residues. V shed 4 bases and J 1 base; nucleotides not matched to a gene: 10. CDR1 is LNHDA and CDR2 is SQIVND in the germline V gene (reference sequence). As DNA, the CDR3 is TGTGCCAGTAGTACACCGGGACAGACGGCGTCCTACGAGCAGTACGTC. It yields the protein CASSTPGQTASYEQYV.

The rearrangement links TRBV27 to TRBJ1-2; no reliable D call. CDR1 is MNHEY, CDR2 SMNVEV, per germline (reference sequence). Trimming shortened V by 8 bases and J by 2 bases, and 15 bases separated the two germline ends. CDR3 length: 14 residues. This chain's CDR3 is CASGRSTLNYGYTF. The CDR3 DNA is TGTGCCAGCGGAAGGTCTACCCTCAACTATGGCTACACCTTC.

The chain employs TRBV14 and TRBJ1-1; no firm D call. CDR1 is SGHDN and CDR2 is FVKESK in the germline V gene. V lost 5 bases and J 4 bases, leaving 8 bases between the germline ends. The CDR3 consists of 12 residues. Written as DNA, the CDR3 is TGTGCCAGCAGCAAGGTGGGCACTGAAGCTTTCTTT. Amino acids: CASSKVGTEAFF.

The V gene is TRBV5-1, the J gene TRBJ2-2, with 8 bases that match TRBD2. J gave up 5 bases and V 3 bases, and 6 bases lay outside the gene matches. This CDR3 region has 15 residues. Germline V gene sequence: CDR1 SGHRS, CDR2 YFSETQ. CDR3 sequence (DNA): TGCGCCAGCAGCTCGCTAGCGGGTGGAACCGGGGAGCTGTTTTTT. Protein: CASSSLAGGTGELFF.

The rearrangement links TRBV7-2 to TRBJ1-2; 7 bases line up with TRBD1. CDR3 length equals 16 residues. Germline V lookup: CDR1 SGHTA, CDR2 FQGNSA. With V trimmed by 1 base and J by 8 bases, 13 bases remained unmatched. CDR3 sequence: CASSLVTGWSSGGYTF. In DNA form, the CDR3 reads TGTGCCAGCAGCTTAGTGACAGGGTGGTCATCTGGGGGCTACACCTTC.

The chain has TRBV5-1 and TRBJ1-4, with D possibly TRBD1 on 6 matching bases. Trimming pared 0 bases from V and 7 bases from J, leaving 16 bases between. CDR3 length: 16 amino acids. Germline loops: CDR1 SGHRS, CDR2 YFSETQ. The CDR3 loop reads CASSLESGALREKLFF. The DNA of the CDR3 is TGCGCCAGCAGCTTGGAATCAGGGGCCCTTCGTGAAAAACTGTTTTTT.

This chain uses TRBV6-2 or TRBV6-3 with TRBJ2-7, with TRBD1 as a possible D gene (5 bases). The germline V and J ends were trimmed by 2 bases and 4 bases, with 12 bases remaining between them. This CDR3 has 14 amino acids. Germline assignment: CDR1 MNHEY and CDR2 SVGEGT. The CDR3 spells CASSYARQGYEQYV. CDR3 coding DNA: TGTGCCAGCAGTTACGCCCGTCAGGGTTACGAGCAGTACGTC.

This clone has only a few counts. This chain joins TRBV7-9 and TRBJ1-3; D gene ambiguous. V lost 11 bases and J lost 0, with 14 bases in between. The CDR3 totals 14 residues. Germline V gene lookup returns CDR1 SEHNR and CDR2 FQNEAQ (reference sequence). CDR3 in amino acids: CASCPAISGNTIYF. CDR3 sequence (DNA): TGTGCCTCCTGCCCGGCTATCTCTGGAAACACCATATATTTT.

This clone was seen more than once but under ten times. DNA for the CDR3: TGTGCCAGCAGTGTGGACTCCTATAATTCACCCCTCCACTTT. The encoded protein is CASSVDSYNSPLHF. This chain links TRBV2 with TRBJ1-6; no clear D. The V and J ends lost 4 bases and 0 bases respectively, with 4 bases between them. Germline CDR1 SNHLY, CDR2 FYNNEI. CDR3 length: 14 residues.

V usage is TRBV20-1 and J usage is TRBJ2-5; D gene ambiguous. The germline CDR1 and CDR2 sequences are DFQATT and SNEGSKA (reference sequence). V was shortened by 5 bases and J by 4 bases, with 8 bases between the two germline ends. The CDR3 sequence is 11 residues long. The CDR3 DNA follows: TGCAGTGCTGTGGACGGAGAGACCCAGTACTTC. The encoded protein is CSAVDGETQYF.

The CDR3 DNA follows: TGTGCCAGCAGCCGAGCGGGGGCCGACACAGATACGCAGTATTTT. The encoded protein is CASSRAGADTDTQYF. The chain recombines TRBV6-2 or TRBV6-3 with TRBJ2-3; 8 positions agree with TRBD2. Germline CDR1 and CDR2: MNHEY and SVGEGT. The CDR3 sequence is 15 residues long. The V gene end was trimmed by 6 bases and the J gene end by 2 bases; junction bases not matched to a gene: 7.

The gene calls are TRBV27 and TRBJ2-2, with 9 bases matching TRBD1. CDR1 is MNHEY, CDR2 SMNVEV, per germline (reference sequence). Trimming at V came to 5 bases and at J to 5 bases, leaving 6 bases not matched to a gene. This CDR3 is 15 amino acids long. CDR3 in DNA: TGTGCCAGCAGTACAGGGGACAGGGAAACCGGGGAGCTGTTTTTT. Translating it yields CASSTGDRETGELFF.